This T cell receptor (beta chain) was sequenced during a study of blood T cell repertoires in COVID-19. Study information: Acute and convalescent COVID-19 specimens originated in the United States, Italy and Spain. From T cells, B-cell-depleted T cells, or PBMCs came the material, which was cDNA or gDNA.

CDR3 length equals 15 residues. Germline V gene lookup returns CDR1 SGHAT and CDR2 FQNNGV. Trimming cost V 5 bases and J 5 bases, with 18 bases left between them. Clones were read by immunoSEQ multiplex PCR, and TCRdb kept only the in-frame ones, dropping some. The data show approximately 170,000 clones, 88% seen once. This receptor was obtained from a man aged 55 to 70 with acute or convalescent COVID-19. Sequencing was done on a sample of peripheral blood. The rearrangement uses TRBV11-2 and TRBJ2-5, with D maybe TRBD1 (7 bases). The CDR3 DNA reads TGTGCCAGCAGCACAGCCCCAGGGGGGTACGAGACCCAGTACTTC. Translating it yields CASSTAPGGYETQYF.